The T cell receptor beta chain under discussion was sequenced for a study of shared clonotypes between healthy human individuals. As for the study in general: The people who gave samples were a couple of women and a few men aged 18 to 49.

To note about this clone: The target antigen is unknown.

Study conclusions and caveats: The diversity represented, both genetic and in exposure history, was limited by few donors.

As processed by the authors: In the immunoSEQ data, sequences were junction-only and lacked quality scores, so filtering differed. Data came from immunoSEQ multiplex PCR; TCRdb stores just in-frame clones and leaves some out. The V and J calls and the clone size are those of that table, but D and trimming were determined from the DNA. In the table there are 450,000 or so clones, approximately 77% of which are singletons. V gave up 0 bases and J gave up 0 bases, with 8 bases separating them. Germline loops: CDR1 KGHSH, CDR2 LQKENI. This CDR3 is 15 amino acids long. The receptor's source is a woman in her forties in good health. Some clones in this sample may be carry-over from other donors' samples. V usage is TRBV18 and J usage is TRBJ2-5; a weak D match, TRBD2 (6 bases). The sequencing sample was made of PBMCs. As DNA, the CDR3 is TGTGCCAGCTCACCACCGGGACTGAACCAAGAGACCCAGTACTTC. It codes for CASSPPGLNQETQYF.